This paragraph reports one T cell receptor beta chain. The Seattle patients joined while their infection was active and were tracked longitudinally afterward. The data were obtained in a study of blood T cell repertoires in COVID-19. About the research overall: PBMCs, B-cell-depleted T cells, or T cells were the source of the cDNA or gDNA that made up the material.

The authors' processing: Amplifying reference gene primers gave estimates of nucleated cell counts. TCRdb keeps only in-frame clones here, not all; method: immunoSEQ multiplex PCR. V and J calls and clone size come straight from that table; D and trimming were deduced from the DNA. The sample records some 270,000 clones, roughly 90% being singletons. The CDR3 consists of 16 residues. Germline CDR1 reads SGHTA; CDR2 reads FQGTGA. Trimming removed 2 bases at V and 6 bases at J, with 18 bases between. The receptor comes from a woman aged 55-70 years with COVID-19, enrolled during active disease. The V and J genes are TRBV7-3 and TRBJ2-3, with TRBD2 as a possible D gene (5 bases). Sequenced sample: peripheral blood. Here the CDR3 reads CASSLLSQAGRDTQYF. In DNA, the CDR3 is TGTGCCAGCAGCTTATTGTCCCAGGCGGGTCGGGATACGCAGTATTTT.